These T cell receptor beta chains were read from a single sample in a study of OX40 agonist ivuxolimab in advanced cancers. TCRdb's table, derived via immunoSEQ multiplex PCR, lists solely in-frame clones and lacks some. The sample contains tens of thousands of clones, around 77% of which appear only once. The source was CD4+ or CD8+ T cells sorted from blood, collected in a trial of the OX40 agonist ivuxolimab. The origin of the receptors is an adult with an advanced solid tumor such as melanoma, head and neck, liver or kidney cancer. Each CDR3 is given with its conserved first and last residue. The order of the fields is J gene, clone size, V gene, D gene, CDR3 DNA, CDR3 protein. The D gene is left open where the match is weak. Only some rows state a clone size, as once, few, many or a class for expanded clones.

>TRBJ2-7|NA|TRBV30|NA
TGTGCCTGGCGCCAAGGGTGGGATTACGAGCAGTACTTC
CAWRQGWDYEQYF
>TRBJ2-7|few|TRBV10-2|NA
TGCGCCAGCAGTGATGAAGGGGGCTACGAGCAGTACTTC
CASSDEGGYEQYF
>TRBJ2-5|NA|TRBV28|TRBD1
TGTGCCAGCAGTTTCCTCGGACAGGGGGTCAAAGAGACCCAGTACTTC
CASSFLGQGVKETQYF
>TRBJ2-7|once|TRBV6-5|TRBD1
TGTGCCAGCAGCATAACAGGGGGCATGGCCTACGAGCAGTACTTC
CASSITGGMAYEQYF
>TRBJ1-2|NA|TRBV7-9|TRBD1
TGTGCCAGCAGACCCCCGGACAGGGAAGTAGGTGGCTACACCTTC
CASRPPDREVGGYTF
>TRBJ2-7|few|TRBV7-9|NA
TGTGCCAGCAGCCTGACAGGCTACGAGCAGTACTTC
CASSLTGYEQYF
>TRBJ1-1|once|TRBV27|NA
TGTGCCAGCCGACTCTTGGGGAACACTGAAGCTTTCTTT
CASRLLGNTEAFF
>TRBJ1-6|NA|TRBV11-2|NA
TGTGCCAGCAGCCAAGCGACGGGTTCTTCACCCCTCCACTTT
CASSQATGSSPLHF
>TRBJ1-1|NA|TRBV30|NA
TGTGCCTGGAATCTTCCGGGGGAGCGCACTGAAGCTTTCTTT
CAWNLPGERTEAFF
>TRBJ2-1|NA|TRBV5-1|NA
TGCGCCAGCAGCTTGCGGCGCAGGGGTGATATCGATGAGCAGTTCTTC
CASSLRRRGDIDEQFF
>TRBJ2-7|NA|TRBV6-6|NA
TGTGCCAGCAGTTACCTTGGCTGGAAAAGCTCCTACGAGCAGTACTTC
CASSYLGWKSSYEQYF
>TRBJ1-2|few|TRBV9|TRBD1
TGTGCCAGCTCGCAGGGGGGGATTGGCTACACCTTC
CASSQGGIGYTF
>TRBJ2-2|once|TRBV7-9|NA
TGTGCCAGCAGCTTAGGCAGGACGGACACCGGGGAGCTGTTTTTT
CASSLGRTDTGELFF
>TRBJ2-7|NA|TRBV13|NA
TGTGCCATCAGTGACGGCCTGGAGTACGAGCAGTACTTC
CAISDGLEYEQYF
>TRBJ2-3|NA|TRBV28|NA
TGTGCCAGCAAGCATGGGACGATAAGCACAGATACGCAGTATTTT
CASKHGTISTDTQYF
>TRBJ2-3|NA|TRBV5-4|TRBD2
TGTGCCAGCAGCTTGGCTAGCGGTCGCACAGATACGCAGTATTTT
CASSLASGRTDTQYF
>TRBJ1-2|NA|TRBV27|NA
TGTGCCAGCAGTTTATCGACAGGAACCTATGGCTACACCTTC
CASSLSTGTYGYTF
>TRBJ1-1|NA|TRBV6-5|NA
TGTGCCAGCAGTTACTCGGGACAAGTTGAAGCTTTCTTT
CASSYSGQVEAFF
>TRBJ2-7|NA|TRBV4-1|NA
TGCGCCAGCAGCCAAGGCGAGGGCCTATACGAGCAGTACTTC
CASSQGEGLYEQYF
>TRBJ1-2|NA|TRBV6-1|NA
TGTGCCAGCAGTGAGCACCTCCCGGGGGACTATGGCTACACCTTC
CASSEHLPGDYGYTF
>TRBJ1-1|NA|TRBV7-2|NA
TGTGCCAGCAGCTTACGGCCGGGGAACACTGAAGCTTTCTTT
CASSLRPGNTEAFF
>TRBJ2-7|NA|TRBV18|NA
TGTGCCAGCTCACGGGTCCGGGGCGAGCAGTACTTC
CASSRVRGEQYF
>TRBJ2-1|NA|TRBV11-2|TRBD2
TGTGCCAGCAGCTTAGGTTCGGCGGGAGAGTCCTACAATGAGCAGTTCTTC
CASSLGSAGESYNEQFF
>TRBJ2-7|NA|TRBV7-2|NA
TGTGCCAGCAGCTTGACAGGCAGTAACTACGAGCAGTACTTC
CASSLTGSNYEQYF
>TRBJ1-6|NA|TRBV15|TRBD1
TGTGCCACCAGCAGCGGACAGGGATTGGGGTCACCCCTCCACTTT
CATSSGQGLGSPLHF
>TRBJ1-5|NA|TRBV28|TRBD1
TGTGCCAGCAGCCCTCGACAGGGGGCTCAGCCCCAGCATTTT
CASSPRQGAQPQHF
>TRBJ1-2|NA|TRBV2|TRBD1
TGTGCCAGCAGTTCCCCGACAGGGAACTATGGCTACACCTTC
CASSSPTGNYGYTF
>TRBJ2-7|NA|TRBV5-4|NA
TGTGCCAGCAGCCCCGCGGACAGCTCCTACGAGCAGTACTTC
CASSPADSSYEQYF
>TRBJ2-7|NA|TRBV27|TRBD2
TGTGCCAGCATGAACCGGGGGGGCTCTCTCGAGCAGTACTTC
CASMNRGGSLEQYF
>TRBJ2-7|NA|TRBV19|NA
TGTGCCAGTAGCGCGGGAAGCTCCTACGAGCAGTACTTC
CASSAGSSYEQYF
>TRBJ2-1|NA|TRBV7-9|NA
TGTGCCAGCAGTCACCAAGTGCAGTTCTTC
CASSHQVQFF
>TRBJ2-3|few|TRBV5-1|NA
TGCGCCAGCAGCTCCCGAAGCGGGAGCACAGATACGCAGTATTTT
CASSSRSGSTDTQYF
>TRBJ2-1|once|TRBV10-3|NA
TGTGCCATCAGTGAGTTCGAAAGCCTTTCCAATGAGCAGTTCTTC
CAISEFESLSNEQFF
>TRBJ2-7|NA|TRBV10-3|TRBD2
TGTGCCATCAGTGAGTCAGTCCTAGCGGGAGGGTTATACGAGCAGTACTTC
CAISESVLAGGLYEQYF
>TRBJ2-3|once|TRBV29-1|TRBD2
TGCGCCGGACTAGCGGGGCCCACAGATACGCAGTATTTT
CAGLAGPTDTQYF
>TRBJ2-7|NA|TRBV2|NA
TGTGCCAGCAACGAATGGGGGCTTAGCTCCTACGAGCAGTACTTC
CASNEWGLSSYEQYF
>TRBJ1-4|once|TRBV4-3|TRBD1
TGCGCCAGCAGCCAAGACAGGACAGGCCGTGAAAAACTGTTTTTT
CASSQDRTGREKLFF
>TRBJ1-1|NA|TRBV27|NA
TGTGCCAGCCGGCGTGGGGTTACTGAAGCTTTCTTT
CASRRGVTEAFF
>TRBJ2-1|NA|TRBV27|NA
TGTGCCAGCACCAAGGGGGGGACAGCATACTCCTACAATGAGCAGTTCTTC
CASTKGGTAYSYNEQFF
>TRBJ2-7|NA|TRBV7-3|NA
TGTGCCAGCAGCTTATGGGGAGGGGGCGATTACGAGCAGTACTTC
CASSLWGGGDYEQYF
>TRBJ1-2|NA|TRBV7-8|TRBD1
TGTGCCAGCAGCTACCCGGGACAGGGTGGTCTAGTCTATGGCTACACCTTC
CASSYPGQGGLVYGYTF
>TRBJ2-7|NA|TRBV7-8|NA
TGTGCCAGCAGCCAATTTCAGGGCTCCTACGAGCAGTACTTC
CASSQFQGSYEQYF
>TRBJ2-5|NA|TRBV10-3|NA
TGTGCCATCAGTGAGTCGGATCCAATAGAAAGAGAGACCCAGTACTTC
CAISESDPIERETQYF
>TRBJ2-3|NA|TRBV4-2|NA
TGTGCCAGCAGCCAAGTACAGGGAGATACGCAGTATTTT
CASSQVQGDTQYF
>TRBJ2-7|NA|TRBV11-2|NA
TGTGCCAGCAGTCCCAGGGACGCCTACGAGCAGTACTTC
CASSPRDAYEQYF
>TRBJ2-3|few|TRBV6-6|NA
TGTGCCAGCAACCCCGAATGGGGCAGTGGCGCAGATACGCAGTATTTT
CASNPEWGSGADTQYF
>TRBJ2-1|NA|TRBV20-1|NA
TGCAGTGCTCCCCGGGACAATGAGCAGTTCTTC
CSAPRDNEQFF
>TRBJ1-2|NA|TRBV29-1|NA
TGCAGCGTTGAGGAAACAGGGAAGGGGTATGGCTACACCTTC
CSVEETGKGYGYTF
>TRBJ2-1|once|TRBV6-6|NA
TGTGCCAGCAGTTACCTCTTTGAGGTGACTGATGAGCAGTTCTTC
CASSYLFEVTDEQFF
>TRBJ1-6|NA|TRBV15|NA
TGTGCCACCAGCAGAGGCGGTAATTCACCCCTCCACTTT
CATSRGGNSPLHF
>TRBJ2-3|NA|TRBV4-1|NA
TGCGCCAGCAGCCAAGGGGGGTCCCACGATACGCAGTATTTT
CASSQGGSHDTQYF
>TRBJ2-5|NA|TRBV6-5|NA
TGTGCCAGCAGTTCTACCCCAGGGACCCACCAAGAGACCCAGTACTTC
CASSSTPGTHQETQYF
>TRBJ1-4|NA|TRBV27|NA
TGTGCCAGCAGTCCTATGCGTTATGAAAAACTGTTTTTT
CASSPMRYEKLFF